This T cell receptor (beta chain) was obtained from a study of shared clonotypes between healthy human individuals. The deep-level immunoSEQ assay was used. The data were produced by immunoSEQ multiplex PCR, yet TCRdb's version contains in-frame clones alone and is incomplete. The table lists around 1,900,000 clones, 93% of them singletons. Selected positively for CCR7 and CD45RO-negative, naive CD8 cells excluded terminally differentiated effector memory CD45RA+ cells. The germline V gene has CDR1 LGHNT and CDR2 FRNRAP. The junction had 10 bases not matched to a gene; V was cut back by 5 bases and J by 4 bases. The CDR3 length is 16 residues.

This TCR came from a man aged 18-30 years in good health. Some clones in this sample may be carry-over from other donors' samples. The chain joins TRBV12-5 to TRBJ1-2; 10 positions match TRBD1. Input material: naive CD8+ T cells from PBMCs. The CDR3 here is CASGPGSGQGIYGYTF. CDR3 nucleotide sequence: TGTGCTAGTGGTCCGGGGTCGGGACAGGGGATCTATGGCTACACCTTC.